The clone carrying this T cell receptor beta chain has just a few counts. Its antigen remains unknown. The data are from a study of T-cell memory formation after mild COVID-19. Study-wide results and limits: Among clones contracting day 15 to 85, CD4/CD8 was balanced, whereas later expanders leaned CD4+. CD4+ contracting clones were found mainly in CM and EM, and CD8+ ones in EMRA. Pre-infection memory held some responding clones, suggesting pre-existing cross-reactive T cells responded.

V dropped 6 bases and J dropped 5 bases, with 9 bases sitting between them. Germline V gene data show CDR1 as SEHNR and CDR2 as FQNEAQ (reference sequence). The CDR3 totals 12 residues. TCRdb ran MiXCR on the 5' RACE reads and lists one entry per CDR3 protein. The table shows some 120,000 distinct CDR3 sequences, with 16% occurring only once. The sequenced sample was PBMCs or a T cell subset sorted from them (not recorded which). The V call is TRBV7-9, the J call TRBJ2-3; no clear D. This sequence was found in an adult woman who had mild COVID-19 (a few samples of this study predate the infection). Cell type and time point are not known. The CDR3 DNA is TGTGCCAGCAGGTCCCCCAGAGATACGCAGTATTTT. It specifies CASRSPRDTQYF. Variable domain in full (rest from reference TRBV7-9 and TRBJ2-3): DTGVSQNPRHKITKRGQNVTFRCDPISEHNRLYWYRQTLGQGPEFLTYFQNEAQLEKSRLLSDRFSAERPKGSFSTLEIQRTEQGDSAMYLCASRSPRDTQYFGPGTRLTVL.